Many counts were recorded for the clone carrying this TCR beta chain. Its antigen is unknown. This CDR3 contains 16 residues. V lost 6 bases to trimming and J lost 0 bases; unmatched junction nucleotides: 7. CDR1 SGHTA and CDR2 FQGNSA come from the germline V gene. TCRdb independently ran MiXCR on the reads; one entry per CDR3 protein. This sample has 550,000 to 850,000 distinct CDR3 sequences, with around 35% found just once. The sample is drawn from a study of T cell repertoires in cytomegalovirus infection. Study as a whole: Alongside well-studied HLA-B-restricted CMV epitopes, recently identified HLA-C-restricted CMV epitopes were also used. TCR beta signatures that were public indicated CMV infection and matching HLA type.

Study results and limitations: Dominating the ex vivo response were TCR beta clonotypes that were CMV-specific and HLA-C-restricted. CMV carriers having the relevant HLA were flagged by cumulative public TCR beta family frequency.

The source of this sequence is a human donor in good health (CMV status not recorded). Some clones in this sample may be carry-over from other donors' samples. This sequence joins TRBV7-2 and TRBJ2-3; 9 bases agree with TRBD2. The sequencing here drew on cultured PBMCs, taken from culture after CMV antigen stimulation. CDR3 protein: CASSSGGRTSTDTQYF. CDR3 coding DNA: TGTGCCAGCAGTAGCGGGGGTCGAACTAGCACAGATACGCAGTATTTT.